The 4 T cell receptor beta chains presented below share a single source sample, sequenced in a study of T cell clones after liver transplantation. Only in-frame clones appear in the TCRdb table, and some are missing; sequencing was by immunoSEQ multiplex PCR. The sample lists around 120,000 clones, 90% occurring once. Sample: CD4+ T cells from blood, taken 12 months after liver transplant. All receptors derive from a human patient who received a liver transplant. Some T cells may have come from the graft donor.

The chain carries TRBV29-1 and TRBJ1-1; 9 bases are shared with TRBD1. This CDR3 has 14 residues. The trim removed 2 bases at V and 1 base at J, leaving 2 bases unmatched. From germline, CDR1 is SQVTM and CDR2 ANQGSEA. The CDR3 sequence: CSVEQGQGNTEAFF. Written as DNA, the CDR3 is TGCAGCGTTGAACAGGGACAGGGGAACACTGAAGCTTTCTTT.

Note on this clone: At one of its ends the junction is not consistent with the germline gene, which may arise from a read error. The chain employs TRBV29-1 and TRBJ1-1; D may be TRBD1 (5 bases). Per germline, CDR1 SQVTM and CDR2 ANQGSEA. CDR3 length equals 15 residues. CDR3 coding DNA: TGCAGCGTCGAAGGGGCCCAGACCCCGAACACTGAAGCTTTCTTT. It codes for CSVEGAQTPNTEAFF.

The chain joins TRBV19 to TRBJ1-5; no reliable D call. Trimming left V 5 bases short and J 6 bases short, with 20 bases between. CDR1 and CDR2 from the germline V gene are LNHDA and SQIVND (reference sequence). The CDR3 consists of 16 residues. The CDR3 sequence: CASSPPRTRLGQPQHF. CDR3 in DNA: TGTGCCAGTAGTCCTCCCCGGACCCGTTTGGGTCAGCCCCAGCATTTT.

The chain joins TRBV6-6 to TRBJ2-1, with D perhaps matching TRBD1 (7 bases). Trimming left V 4 bases short and J 6 bases short, with 13 bases between. The germline CDR1 and CDR2 sequences are MNHNY and SVGAGI (reference sequence). This CDR3 has 14 amino acids. In nucleotides, the CDR3 is TGTGCCAGCAGTTCAAACAGGGGAGGCAATGAGCAGTTCTTC. As protein: CASSSNRGGNEQFF.